The 10 T cell receptor beta chains given below trace back to one sample, sequenced in a study of cytomegalovirus exposure and HLA in healthy donors. The PCR ran on 60 Vbeta and 13 Jbeta primers. Here immunoSEQ multiplex PCR was the method, and the copy in TCRdb shows in-frame clones only, minus some. The data contain 150,000 to 200,000 clones, more than 75% of them singletons. The source material was PBMCs. The receptors originated from a woman in her thirties in good health and CMV-seropositive.

The chain recombines TRBV7-8 with TRBJ2-1; TRBD2 aligns across 7 bases. CDR3 length equals 14 residues. From germline, CDR1 is SGHVS and CDR2 FQNEAQ. Unmatched junction bases numbered 4, after V lost 4 bases and J lost 4 bases. The CDR3 sequence is CASSSAGLYNEQFF. In DNA form, the CDR3 reads TGTGCCAGCAGCTCCGCGGGACTATACAATGAGCAGTTCTTC.

This chain joins TRBV28 and TRBJ1-4; TRBD1 is a possible D gene (6 bases). Per germline, CDR1 MDHEN and CDR2 SYDVKM. The CDR3 extends over 14 amino acids. Trimming took 3 bases from V and 6 from J, leaving 11 bases between them. The CDR3 sequence: CASSLMGADEKLFF. As DNA, the CDR3 is TGTGCCAGCAGTTTGATGGGGGCGGATGAAAAACTGTTTTTT.

The CDR3 coding sequence is TGTGCCAGTAGTGGGCAGGGATATGGAGAGCAGTACTTC. Its translation is CASSGQGYGEQYF. The rearrangement joins TRBV19 to TRBJ2-7; possibly TRBD1 for D (5 bases). Germline V CDR1 and CDR2: LNHDA, SQIVND (reference sequence). With 5 bases removed from V and 7 bases from J, the gap between germline ends came to 15 bases. CDR3 length: 13 amino acids.

V usage is TRBV7-2 and J usage is TRBJ2-1; TRBD2 aligns across 9 bases. This CDR3 is 15 amino acids long. Germline assignment: CDR1 SGHTA and CDR2 FQGNSA. Losses at the gene ends were 5 bases for V and 4 bases for J; bases not matched to a gene: 6. CDR3 bases: TGTGCCAGCAGCCCTAGCGGGGTGAATTACAATGAGCAGTTCTTC. It specifies CASSPSGVNYNEQFF.

This rearrangement joins TRBV6-5 to TRBJ1-3; TRBD1 might be the D (5 bases). This CDR3 has 15 amino acids. V was trimmed by 7 bases and J by 4 bases, leaving 17 bases between them. CDR1 is MNHEY, CDR2 SVGAGI, per germline. This chain's CDR3 is CASTRSVKGGNTIYF. The CDR3, as DNA: TGTGCCAGCACCCGTTCTGTAAAGGGGGGAAACACCATATATTTT.

The table lists this clone with a few counts. The rearrangement uses TRBV9 and TRBJ1-3; D might be TRBD1 (5 bases). Trimming shortened V by 0 bases and J by 4 bases, and 8 bases separated the two germline ends. This CDR3 is 14 amino acids long. Germline CDR1 is SGDLS and CDR2 is YYNGEE. The CDR3 loop is CASSVAGLGNTIYF. CDR3 in DNA: TGTGCCAGCAGCGTAGCAGGGCTAGGAAACACCATATATTTT.

This chain joins TRBV6-5 and TRBJ2-7; a weak D match, TRBD1 (5 bases). The CDR3 is made up of 13 amino acids. Deletions cut 6 bases from V and 6 bases from J, with 15 bases between. Germline V CDR1 and CDR2: MNHEY, SVGAGI. Here the CDR3 reads CASRIGDTGEQYF. Written as DNA, the CDR3 is TGTGCCAGCAGAATAGGGGATACGGGCGAGCAGTACTTC.

This chain uses TRBV2 with TRBJ1-1; D not certain. Trimming took off 5 bases at V and 0 bases at J, with 10 bases between the two ends. Germline V gives CDR1 SNHLY, CDR2 FYNNEI. The CDR3 is 14 amino acids. The CDR3 sequence: CASSPTRMNTEAFF. Here the CDR3 DNA reads TGTGCCAGCAGTCCGACACGAATGAACACTGAAGCTTTCTTT. Based on the CDR3 plus reference TRBV2 and TRBJ1-1, the full variable domain is EPEVTQTPSHQVTQMGQEVILRCVPISNHLYFYWYRQILGQKVEFLVSFYNNEISEKSEIFDDQFSVERPDGSNFTLKIRSTKLEDSAMYFCASSPTRMNTEAFFGQGTRLTVV.

For this clone: This specimen includes other DNA sequences encoding the same CDR3. V usage is TRBV5-1 and J usage is TRBJ2-5, with TRBD2 matching 8 bases. In germline, CDR1 is SGHRS, CDR2 YFSETQ. This CDR3 spans 14 amino acids. The trim removed 2 bases at V and 2 bases at J, leaving 2 bases unmatched. This chain's CDR3 is CASSLTGGQETQYF. For the CDR3, the DNA is TGCGCCAGCAGCTTAACGGGGGGGCAAGAGACCCAGTACTTC.

This chain connects TRBV30 to TRBJ1-1; D not resolved. The germline V gene has CDR1 GTSNPN and CDR2 SVGIG (reference sequence). Trimming took off 5 bases at V and 11 bases at J, with 15 bases between the two ends. This CDR3 region has 11 residues. The CDR3 is CAWQAPLHAFF. The CDR3 DNA sequence: TGTGCCTGGCAGGCCCCACTTCACGCTTTCTTT.